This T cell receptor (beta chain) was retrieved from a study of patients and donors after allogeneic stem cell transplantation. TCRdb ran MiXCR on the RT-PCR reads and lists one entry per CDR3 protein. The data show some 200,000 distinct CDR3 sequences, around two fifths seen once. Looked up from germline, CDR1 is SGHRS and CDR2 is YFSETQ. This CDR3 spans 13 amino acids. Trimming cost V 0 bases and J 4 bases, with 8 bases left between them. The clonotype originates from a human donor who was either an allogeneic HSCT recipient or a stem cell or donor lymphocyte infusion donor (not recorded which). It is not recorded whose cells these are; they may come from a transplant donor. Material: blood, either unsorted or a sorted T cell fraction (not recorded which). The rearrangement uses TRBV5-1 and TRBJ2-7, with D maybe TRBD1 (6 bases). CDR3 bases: TGCGCCAGCAGCTTGGCCAGGGGTTACGAGCAGTACTTC. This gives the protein CASSLARGYEQYF.